The next 32 T cell receptor beta chains were all read from a single sample in a study of T cell responses to AZD1222 COVID-19 vaccine. Assay used: immunoSEQ multiplex PCR; TCRdb lists only in-frame clones, some missing. The sample includes 100,000 to 150,000 clones, about 90% of them seen just once. The sequences come from peripheral blood, collected on day 0 of AZD1222 vaccination. The source of these receptors is an adult in good health.

The rearrangement links TRBV4-1 to TRBJ2-1; 9 positions agree with TRBD1. Germline V gene lookup returns CDR1 MGHRA and CDR2 YSYEKL. J gave up 2 bases and V 4 bases, and 9 bases lay outside the gene matches. The CDR3 sequence is 17 residues long. The CDR3 nucleotides are TGCGCCAGCAGCCGAGACCCCGGACAGGGGCCCTACAATGAGCAGTTCTTC. Amino acids: CASSRDPGQGPYNEQFF.

The J gene is TRBJ1-1, the V gene TRBV6-4, with TRBD1 matching over 7 bases. The CDR3 is made up of 15 amino acids. J was trimmed by 2 bases and V by 6 bases; bases with no gene match: 9. Germline-derived CDR1 and CDR2 are MRHNA and SNTAGT. The CDR3 nucleotides are TGTGCCAGCAGGACCCGACAGGGACGAAACACTGAAGCTTTCTTT. This translates into CASRTRQGRNTEAFF.

The chain joins TRBV7-2 to TRBJ2-7; 9 nucleotides align to TRBD1. The CDR3 is made up of 14 amino acids. Germline CDR1 SGHTA, CDR2 FQGNSA. The V segment lost 5 bases and the J segment 3 bases; nucleotides outside the gene matches: 5. The CDR3 nucleotides read TGTGCCAGCAGCCGGGACAGGGATAACTACGAGCAGTACTTC. It yields the protein CASSRDRDNYEQYF.

J is TRBJ1-4 and V is TRBV27; D not resolved. V was shortened by 2 bases and J by 8 bases, with 12 bases between the two germline ends. The CDR3 length is 14 residues. CDR1 MNHEY and CDR2 SMNVEV come from the germline V gene (reference sequence). In DNA form, the CDR3 reads TGTGCCAGCAGTTTAGACCGATTGGGCGAAAAACTGTTTTTT. Its translation is CASSLDRLGEKLFF.

This clone has only one observation. The V gene is TRBV9, the J gene TRBJ2-1; TRBD2 aligns across 10 bases. V was pared by 0 bases and J by 0 bases, with 9 bases of the junction left unmatched. The V gene's germline CDR1 is SGDLS and CDR2 YYNGEE. The CDR3 is 19 residues long. The CDR3 region is CASSVARASGSYSYNEQFF. CDR3 DNA: TGTGCCAGCAGCGTAGCAAGGGCTAGCGGGAGTTACTCCTACAATGAGCAGTTCTTC.

The gene calls are TRBV20-1 and TRBJ2-5; unclear D gene. CDR1 DFQATT and CDR2 SNEGSKA come from the germline V gene (reference sequence). V lost 3 bases and J 7 bases, leaving 6 bases between the germline ends. This CDR3 has 10 amino acids. The CDR3 nucleotides read TGCAGTGCTAGTCTAAGGACCCAGTACTTC. Translated, it gives CSASLRTQYF.

Here the CDR3 reads CASSLRRSGANVLTF. The CDR3 DNA sequence: TGCGCCAGCAGCCTCAGACGCTCTGGGGCCAACGTCCTGACTTTC. The J gene is TRBJ2-6, the V gene TRBV5-1, with D unresolved. Trimming pared 4 bases from V and 0 bases from J, leaving 8 bases between. Per germline, CDR1 SGHRS and CDR2 YFSETQ. The CDR3 is 15 amino acids.

The rearrangement uses TRBV7-6 and TRBJ2-6; D is perhaps TRBD1 (6 bases). The V gene's germline CDR1 is SGHVS and CDR2 FNYEAQ. V lost 5 bases to trimming and J lost 4 bases, with 15 bases between them. The CDR3 length is 16 residues. CDR3 DNA: TGTGCCAGCAGCCCTGGACAGCCCTCGGGGGCCAACGTCCTGACTTTC. It specifies CASSPGQPSGANVLTF.

This clone was seen once. J is TRBJ1-1 and V is TRBV12-2; TRBD1 reflects the table's D call only, with no check against the DNA. TRBV12-2 is recorded as a pseudogene. The CDR3 runs to 15 residues. Written as DNA, the CDR3 is TGTGCAAGTCGCTTAGAGAACACAGAGAACACTGAAGCTTTCTTT. This translates into CASRLENTENTEAFF.

The V and J genes are TRBV25-1 and TRBJ2-7, with TRBD1 identical over 8 bases. CDR1 and CDR2 from the germline V gene are MGHDK and SYGVNS. CDR3 length: 15 residues. The V and J ends lost 1 base and 3 bases, in that order; junction bases with no gene match: 5. As DNA, the CDR3 is TGTGCCAGCAGTGAATCGGACAGGGTAGGCTACGAGCAGTACTTC. Its protein product is CASSESDRVGYEQYF.

The chain has TRBV2 and TRBJ2-1; D call uncertain. Germline lookup yields CDR1 SNHLY and CDR2 FYNNEI. The germline V and J ends were trimmed by 5 bases and 9 bases, with 11 bases remaining between them. CDR3 length equals 12 residues. CDR3 in DNA: TGTGCCAGCAGTCGCTTTACGGGTGAGCAGTTCTTC. Protein sequence: CASSRFTGEQFF.

The chain has TRBV5-5 and TRBJ1-4, with D possibly being TRBD1 (6 bases). Germline-derived CDR1 and CDR2 are SGHKS and YYEKEE (reference sequence). V was clipped by 5 bases and J by 11 bases, with 19 bases between them. The length of the CDR3 is 14 residues. The CDR3 spells CASSQDSLGAKLFF. The CDR3, as DNA: TGTGCCAGCAGTCAGGACAGCCTTGGAGCGAAACTGTTTTTT.

The V gene is TRBV18, the J gene TRBJ2-2; no clear D. Germline V lookup: CDR1 KGHSH, CDR2 LQKENI. V was trimmed by 0 bases and J by 0 bases, leaving 8 bases between them. The CDR3 covers 16 residues. CDR3 amino acids: CASSPPDGTNTGELFF. The CDR3 DNA reads TGTGCCAGCTCACCACCGGACGGCACGAACACCGGGGAGCTGTTTTTT.

The table lists this clone with a few counts. The chain uses TRBV6-1 and TRBJ2-2; 12 bases are shared with TRBD2. The germline V gene has CDR1 MNHNS and CDR2 SASEGT. The CDR3 consists of 16 residues. Trimming cost V 1 base and J 4 bases; bases outside gene matches: 1. The CDR3, as DNA: TGTGCCAGCAGTGAAGGACTAGCGGGAGTCACCGGGGAGCTGTTTTTT. This translates into CASSEGLAGVTGELFF.

Here the CDR3 reads CASSLDGGNDQPQHF. As DNA, the CDR3 is TGCGCCAGCAGCTTGGATGGGGGCAACGATCAGCCCCAGCATTTT. The genes are TRBV5-1 and TRBJ1-5; the D gene is possibly TRBD1 (6 bases). The V gene lost 0 bases and the J gene lost 5 bases, with 12 bases spanning the gap. The germline V gene encodes CDR1 SGHRS and CDR2 YFSETQ. The CDR3 totals 15 residues.

The chain recombines TRBV18 with TRBJ2-5; no clear D. The CDR3 is 12 residues long. CDR1 is KGHSH, CDR2 LQKENI, per germline. V was cut by 3 bases and J by 5 bases, with 7 bases left in between. Here the CDR3 reads CASSPPLETQYF. The CDR3 DNA reads as TGTGCCAGCTCACCGCCACTCGAGACCCAGTACTTC.

The rearrangement links TRBV6-1 to TRBJ1-3; the D is unclear. CDR1 is MNHNS, CDR2 SASEGT, per germline. The ends were cut back, 3 bases at V and 0 bases at J, with 12 bases in the middle. CDR3 length: 16 amino acids. In DNA form, the CDR3 reads TGTGCCAGCAGTGAGCGGAACTACTACTCTGGAAACACCATATATTTT. Its protein is CASSERNYYSGNTIYF.

The chain couples TRBV7-3 to TRBJ2-2, with 11 bases aligning to TRBD2. The J segment lost 4 bases and the V segment lost 5 bases, leaving 6 bases of the junction unmatched. Looked up from germline, CDR1 is SGHTA and CDR2 is FQGTGA. This CDR3 contains 16 residues. CDR3 residues: CASSLGLAGGTGELFF. In nucleotides, the CDR3 is TGTGCCAGCAGCCTCGGCCTAGCGGGGGGCACCGGGGAGCTGTTTTTT.

The J gene is TRBJ1-2, the V gene TRBV5-1; 8 nucleotides match TRBD1. The length of the CDR3 is 16 residues. The V gene's germline CDR1 is SGHRS and CDR2 YFSETQ. Losses at the gene ends were 0 bases for V and 2 bases for J; bases not matched to a gene: 6. The CDR3 here is CASSLVAGTGNYGYTF. CDR3 DNA: TGCGCCAGCAGCTTGGTTGCCGGGACAGGCAACTATGGCTACACCTTC.

The V gene is TRBV3-1 (or the pseudogene TRBV3-2), the J gene TRBJ2-5; the match to TRBD2 covers 9 bases. V lost 1 base, J lost 5 bases, and 2 bases stayed unmatched. The CDR3 runs 14 residues. Germline-derived CDR1 and CDR2 are LGHDT and YNNKEL (reference sequence). CDR3 DNA: TGTGCCAGCAGCCAAGGGACTAGCGTGGAGACCCAGTACTTC. As protein: CASSQGTSVETQYF.

V is TRBV10-3 and J is TRBJ2-2; TRBD2 matches at 13 bases. The length of the CDR3 is 16 residues. Germline V CDR1 and CDR2: ENHRY, SYGVKD. J was trimmed by 4 bases and V by 4 bases; bases with no gene match: 3. CDR3 sequence (DNA): TGTGCCATCAGTGCACTAGCGGGAGGGAGCACCGGGGAGCTGTTTTTT. Its translation is CAISALAGGSTGELFF.

The V gene is TRBV4-2, the J gene TRBJ1-5; the D is unclear. V lost 0 bases to trimming and J lost 4 bases, with 10 bases between them. The germline gives CDR1 LGHNA, CDR2 YNFKEQ. The CDR3 spans 15 residues. The CDR3 protein is CASSQDFSGNQPQHF. The CDR3 DNA reads as TGTGCCAGCAGCCAAGATTTTAGCGGAAATCAGCCCCAGCATTTT.

This clone was seen a few times. The V call is TRBV7-9, the J call TRBJ1-1; 7 bases line up with TRBD1. Germline V lookup: CDR1 SEHNR, CDR2 FQNEAQ (reference sequence). V shed 5 bases, J shed 4 bases, and the junction held 7 bases outside the gene matches. The CDR3 has 14 amino acids. The DNA of the CDR3 is TGTGCCAGCAGCAGTACAGGGGAGGGCACTGAAGCTTTCTTT. Its translation is CASSSTGEGTEAFF.

The chain joins TRBV7-9 to TRBJ2-2; the match to TRBD2 covers 8 bases. Per germline, CDR1 SEHNR and CDR2 FQNEAQ (reference sequence). CDR3 size: 16 residues. J lost 3 bases, V lost 5 bases, and 8 bases had no gene match. The CDR3 loop reads CASSRGGGSDTGELFF. DNA for the CDR3: TGTGCCAGCAGCCGCGGCGGGGGGTCAGACACCGGGGAGCTGTTTTTT.

The V call is TRBV7-6, the J call TRBJ2-7; D may match TRBD1 or TRBD2 (5 bases each). From germline, CDR1 is SGHVS and CDR2 FNYEAQ. V lost 6 bases to trimming and J lost 3 bases, with 18 bases between them. The CDR3 extends over 15 amino acids. DNA for the CDR3: TGTGCCAGCAGTTCCGGGACGCCAAGCTTCTACGAGCAGTACTTC. It codes for CASSSGTPSFYEQYF.

The rearrangement joins TRBV7-2 to TRBJ1-4; 9 positions agree with TRBD1. CDR3 size: 15 residues. The germline gives CDR1 SGHTA, CDR2 FQGNSA. Germline trimming cut 5 bases from V and 8 bases from J; bases unmatched to any gene: 9. CDR3 region: CASSIRTGVDEKLFF. The CDR3 region has the DNA TGTGCCAGCAGCATCAGGACAGGGGTAGACGAAAAACTGTTTTTT.

The CDR3 region is CASSPGQQETQYF. The CDR3 DNA follows: TGCGCCAGCAGCCCGGGACAACAAGAGACCCAGTACTTC. The V call is TRBV5-1, the J call TRBJ2-5, with a tentative D call TRBD1 (6 bases). Germline values: CDR1 SGHRS, CDR2 YFSETQ. This CDR3 is 13 amino acids long. The V end lost 4 bases, the J end lost 2 bases, and 9 bases lay between the germline ends. Complete variable domain (other parts from reference TRBV5-1 and TRBJ2-5): KAGVTQTPRYLIKTRGQQVTLSCSPISGHRSVSWYQQTPGQGLQFLFEYFSETQRNKGNFPGRFSGRQFSNSRSEMNVSTLELGDSALYLCASSPGQQETQYFGPGTRLLVL.

This clone was seen a handful of times. V is TRBV15 and J is TRBJ2-5, with D perhaps given as TRBD1 or TRBD2 (6 bases each). The germline V gene encodes CDR1 LNHNV and CDR2 YYDKDF (reference sequence). The V and J ends lost 5 bases and 2 bases respectively, with 12 bases between them. The CDR3 runs 14 residues. Here the CDR3 reads CATSRRGQQETQYF. The CDR3 DNA sequence: TGTGCCACCAGCCGGAGGGGACAACAAGAGACCCAGTACTTC.

The V call is TRBV4-2, the J call TRBJ2-3, with D maybe TRBD2 (6 bases). Germline-derived CDR1 and CDR2 are LGHNA and YNFKEQ. The germline V and J ends were trimmed by 1 base and 0 bases, with 11 bases remaining between them. The CDR3 runs to 16 residues. This chain's CDR3 is CASSQGGGISTDTQYF. The CDR3 bases are TGTGCCAGCAGCCAAGGTGGGGGGATTAGCACAGATACGCAGTATTTT.

This clone was counted a single time. The CDR3 reads CASSLEGFGYTF. Written as DNA, the CDR3 is TGTGCCAGCAGCTTAGAAGGGTTTGGCTACACCTTC. The rearrangement uses TRBV7-8 and TRBJ1-2, with no clear D. CDR1 and CDR2 from the germline V gene are SGHVS and FQNEAQ. The CDR3 loop spans 12 amino acids. The V end lost 1 base, the J end lost 7 bases, and 7 bases lay between the germline ends.

The V call is TRBV30, the J call TRBJ1-6; unclear D gene. Germline CDR1 and CDR2: GTSNPN and SVGIG (reference sequence). Trimming cost V 1 base and J 6 bases, with 4 bases left between them. The CDR3 sequence is 12 residues long. CDR3 region: CAWSGFNSPLHF. Written as DNA, the CDR3 is TGTGCCTGGAGTGGTTTTAATTCACCCCTCCACTTT. The whole variable domain, remainder taken from reference TRBV30 and TRBJ1-6, is SQTIHQWPATLVQPVGSPLSLECTVEGTSNPNLYWYRQAAGRGLQLLFYSVGIGQISSEVPQNLSASRPQDRQFILSSKKLLLSDSGFYLCAWSGFNSPLHFGNGTRLTVT.

This clone was found a few times. In DNA, the CDR3 is TGTGCCAGCTCACCAAGCGTCGGGAAAAGGAACTATGGCTACACCTTC. Protein: CASSPSVGKRNYGYTF. The chain has TRBV18 and TRBJ1-2; D not certain. CDR1 is KGHSH and CDR2 is LQKENI in the germline V gene. The CDR3 has 16 residues. The V end lost 2 bases, the J end lost 2 bases, and 15 bases lay between the germline ends.